What follows are 16 T cell receptor beta chains derived from one specimen sequenced in a study of human T cells and chemical hapten exposure. Each CDR3 protein gets one entry after TCRdb re-called the RACE reads with MiXCR. The sample yields fewer than 500,000 distinct CDR3 sequences, around 5% seen once. Time point of the sample: patch test 1, 2 weeks after DPC sensitization. Sample treatment: therapeutic diphenylcyclopropenone sensitization with weekly scalp DPC. The sample consisted of whole blood, taken in connection with sensitization to the hapten diphenylcyclopropenone (DPC). The receptors shown here come from a woman aged 45-65 years with alopecia areata. Some clones in this sample may be carry-over from other donors' samples.

This clonotype occurred many times. The chain recombines TRBV5-1 with TRBJ1-1; D is possibly TRBD1 (5 bases). Germline values: CDR1 SGHRS, CDR2 YFSETQ. V was shortened by 1 base and J by 0 bases, with 7 bases between the two germline ends. The CDR3 is made up of 14 amino acids. Written as DNA, the CDR3 is TGCGCCAGCAGCTTGCGGGGGATGAACACTGAAGCTTTCTTT. Its translation is CASSLRGMNTEAFF.

In its sample, this clonotype was seen many times. This chain joins TRBV20-1 and TRBJ2-1; 7 positions match TRBD2. The V gene end was trimmed by 4 bases and the J gene end by 5 bases; junction bases not matched to a gene: 2. Germline CDR1 and CDR2: DFQATT and SNEGSKA (reference sequence). This CDR3 has 12 residues. The CDR3 DNA reads TGCAGTGCTACCAGCGGGAACAATGAGCAGTTCTTC. It codes for CSATSGNNEQFF.

The table lists this clonotype with many counts. The rearrangement joins TRBV4-1 to TRBJ2-6, with 8 bases that match TRBD2. Germline V gene sequence: CDR1 MGHRA, CDR2 YSYEKL. V lost 3 bases, J lost 1 base, and 8 bases stayed unmatched. There are 18 residues in the CDR3. In DNA, the CDR3 is TGCGCCAGCAGCCAGTCGTCGCGGGGGGCGTCTGGGGCCAACGTCCTGACTTTC. Its translation: CASSQSSRGASGANVLTF.

This clonotype was counted many times. The gene calls are TRBV21-1 and TRBJ2-7; the DNA was not compared with TRBD1, the D call given in the table. TRBV21-1 is classified as a pseudogene. The CDR3 sequence is 19 residues long. CDR3 DNA sequence: TGTGCCAGCACCGCCCCCGGGGGCCCCCAGGGAAGGGGTTTCTACGAGCAGTACTTC. Translation gives CASTAPGGPQGRGFYEQYF.

This clonotype was found many times. The V gene is TRBV3-1, the J gene TRBJ2-3; 9 bases line up with TRBD1. This CDR3 region has 15 residues. V lost 4 bases to trimming and J lost 3 bases; unmatched junction nucleotides: 5. CDR1 LGHDT and CDR2 YNNKEL come from the germline V gene (reference sequence). CDR3 DNA sequence: TGTGCCAGCAGCCTAGGACAGGGGAGGACAGATACGCAGTATTTT. It translates to CASSLGQGRTDTQYF.

The table lists this clonotype with many counts. The V gene is TRBV6-6, the J gene TRBJ2-3, with D possibly matching TRBD2 (7 bases). Trimming left V 6 bases short and J 3 bases short, with 16 bases between. CDR1 is MNHNY, CDR2 SVGAGI, per germline (reference sequence). This CDR3 spans 15 amino acids. CDR3 DNA sequence: TGTGCCAGCAGATCTGGCGGGGGCGTGACAGATACGCAGTATTTT. Its translation: CASRSGGGVTDTQYF.

In its sample, this clonotype was seen many times. This chain connects TRBV28 to TRBJ1-5; D ambiguous. CDR1 and CDR2 (germline): MDHEN, SYDVKM. The CDR3 runs 13 residues. Trimming stripped 4 bases from V and 6 bases from J, with 10 bases between. DNA for the CDR3: TGTGCCAGCAGTTATTCCGGGATTCAGCCCCAGCATTTT. Translating it yields CASSYSGIQPQHF.

This clonotype was recorded at least ten times. The chain couples TRBV20-1 to TRBJ1-6; no definite D call. The CDR3 sequence is 12 residues long. Looked up from germline, CDR1 is DFQATT and CDR2 is SNEGSKA (reference sequence). V dropped 3 bases and J dropped 5 bases, with 5 bases sitting between them. CDR3 in DNA: TGCAGTGCTAGGGGTAATAATTCACCCCTCCACTTT. Translated: CSARGNNSPLHF.

This clonotype occurred a few times. The chain uses TRBV7-9 and TRBJ2-1, with 15 bases identical to TRBD2. This CDR3 comprises 16 residues. Germline assignment: CDR1 SEHNR and CDR2 FQNEAQ (reference sequence). With 6 bases clipped from V and 3 bases from J, the junction kept 3 bases outside the gene matches. CDR3 sequence: CASRGLAGGRYNEQFF. CDR3 nucleotide sequence: TGTGCCAGCAGGGGACTAGCGGGAGGCCGCTACAATGAGCAGTTCTTC.

The V call is TRBV12-3 or TRBV12-4, the J call TRBJ1-4, with D hard to call. The CDR3 runs 15 residues. V lost 5 bases and J 0 bases, leaving 10 bases between the germline ends. DNA of the CDR3: TGTGCCAGCAGTCCCCCAAGCCCAACTAATGAAAAACTGTTTTTT. This sequence encodes CASSPPSPTNEKLFF.

This clonotype was detected many times. The J gene is TRBJ2-7, the V gene TRBV9; D unresolved. Trimming removed 0 bases from V and 6 bases from J, with 10 bases in between. The CDR3 has 13 residues. The V gene's germline CDR1 is SGDLS and CDR2 YYNGEE. CDR3 in DNA: TGTGCCAGCAGCGTAGCTACGTGGTCCGAGCAGTACTTC. This sequence encodes CASSVATWSEQYF.

This clonotype has just a few counts. The CDR3 DNA reads as TGTGCCAGCAGTGTCAGGGATGAGACCCAGTACTTC. It translates to CASSVRDETQYF. The V call is TRBV6-6, the J call TRBJ2-5; tentative D call: TRBD1 (5 bases). This CDR3 has 12 residues. Trimming removed 5 bases from V and 5 bases from J, with 9 bases in between. The germline CDR1 and CDR2 sequences are MNHNY and SVGAGI (reference sequence).

This clonotype has at least ten counts. CDR3 in amino acids: CASSLVGRGTTEAFF. In DNA, the CDR3 is TGTGCCAGCAGCTTAGTCGGCAGGGGGACCACTGAAGCTTTCTTT. The chain is built from TRBV11-1 and TRBJ1-1, with 7 bases aligning to TRBD1. The CDR3 consists of 15 residues. Germline-derived CDR1 and CDR2 are SGHAT and FQDESV (reference sequence). Losses at the gene ends were 1 base for V and 4 bases for J; bases not matched to a gene: 6.

V is TRBV18 and J is TRBJ2-1, with 8 nucleotides matching TRBD2. The CDR3 sequence is 15 residues long. V shed 2 bases, J shed 8 bases, and the junction held 8 bases outside the gene matches. Germline assignment: CDR1 KGHSH and CDR2 LQKENI. This CDR3 reads CASSPVAGKRHEQFF. As DNA, the CDR3 is TGTGCCAGCTCACCAGTAGCGGGAAAACGCCATGAGCAGTTCTTC.

This clonotype appeared a few times. The chain couples TRBV5-1 to TRBJ2-3, with 8 bases fitting TRBD1. CDR1 SGHRS and CDR2 YFSETQ come from the germline V gene. The CDR3 consists of 15 residues. With V trimmed by 6 bases and J by 4 bases, 10 bases remained unmatched. The CDR3 loop reads CASNVARDRPDTQYF. CDR3 in DNA: TGCGCCAGCAACGTTGCCCGGGACAGGCCAGATACGCAGTATTTT.

This clonotype was counted at least ten times. The V call is TRBV5-1, the J call TRBJ2-2; 9 bases are shared with TRBD1. The germline gives CDR1 SGHRS, CDR2 YFSETQ. J lost 0 bases, V lost 4 bases, and 7 bases had no gene match. This CDR3 region has 17 residues. CDR3 in amino acids: CASSTKQGAANTGELFF. CDR3 nucleotide sequence: TGCGCCAGCAGCACCAAACAGGGGGCGGCGAACACCGGGGAGCTGTTTTTT.